This entry features one TCR beta chain sequence. A junction end diverges from the germline sequence, so it may reflect a read error. CDR1 is MNHEY, CDR2 SVGAGI, per germline. This CDR3 has 15 residues. The record originates from a study of blood T cell repertoires in COVID-19. As for the study in general: Samples taken during acute and convalescent COVID-19 were collected in the United States, Italy and Spain. The analysed material was cDNA or gDNA that came from T cells, B-cell-depleted T cells, or PBMCs.

In the original processing: Amplification of reference gene primers was used by the study to estimate nucleated cell counts. Profiled with immunoSEQ multiplex PCR; TCRdb holds only in-frame clones, not every one. The V and J calls and the clone size are those of that table, but D and trimming were determined from the DNA. The sample records around 52,000 clones, around 83% being singletons. The TCR comes from a human donor in a cohort sampled during active COVID-19. The sample was peripheral blood. The rearrangement uses TRBV6-5 and TRBJ2-3, with TRBD2 as a possible D gene (6 bases). The CDR3 nucleotides read TGTGCCAGCAGCCCGACCCTAACTAGCATAGATACGCAGTATTTT. Translating it yields CASSPTLTSIDTQYF.